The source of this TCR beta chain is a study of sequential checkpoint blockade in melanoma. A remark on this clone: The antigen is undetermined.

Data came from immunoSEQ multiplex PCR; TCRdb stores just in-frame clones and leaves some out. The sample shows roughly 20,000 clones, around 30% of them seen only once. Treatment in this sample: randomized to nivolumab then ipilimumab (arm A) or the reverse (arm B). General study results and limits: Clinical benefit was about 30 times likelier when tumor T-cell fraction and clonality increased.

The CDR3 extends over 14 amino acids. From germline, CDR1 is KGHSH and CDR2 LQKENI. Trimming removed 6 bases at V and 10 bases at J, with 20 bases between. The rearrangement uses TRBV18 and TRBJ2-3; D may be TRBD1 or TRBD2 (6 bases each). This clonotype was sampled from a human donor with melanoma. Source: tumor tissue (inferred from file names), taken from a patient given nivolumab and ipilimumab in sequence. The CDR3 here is CASSNSGGLGAQYF. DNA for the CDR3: TGTGCCAGCTCTAACTCCGGGGGCCTAGGTGCGCAGTATTTT.